This is a list of T cell receptor beta chains from one sample in a study of patients and donors after allogeneic stem cell transplantation. From the RT-PCR reads, TCRdb called clonotypes with MiXCR, one entry per CDR3 protein. The sample carries approximately 150,000 distinct CDR3 sequences, around 28% recorded once. Sequenced material: blood, either unsorted or a sorted T cell fraction (not recorded which). All receptors come from a human donor who was either an allogeneic HSCT recipient or a stem cell or donor lymphocyte infusion donor (not recorded which). It is not recorded whose cells these are; they may come from a transplant donor. The conserved cysteine and the conserved F or W are not part of the CDR3 here. Fields, in order: J gene, V gene, CDR3 protein.

>TRBJ2-3|TRBV4-3
ASSQERGTAYARDTQY
>TRBJ2-3|TRBV11-2
ASSSGQGIADTQY
>TRBJ2-3|TRBV7-8
ASSLDRGTDTQY
>TRBJ2-2|TRBV7-8
ASSYLIQGFDGELF
>TRBJ1-2|TRBV29-1
SVVDGTYGYT
>TRBJ1-4|TRBV12-3/TRBV12-4
ASRQGAANEKLF
>TRBJ2-5|TRBV27
ASSLSFGVPQETQY
>TRBJ1-5|TRBV5-1
ASSPGTGLNQPQH
>TRBJ2-7|TRBV5-6
ASSLGSNEQY
>TRBJ2-7|TRBV28
ASSLYRTHYEQY
>TRBJ2-1|TRBV7-2
ASSFASGYNEQF
>TRBJ1-4|TRBV12-3/TRBV12-4
ASSFNAGRGDEKLF
>TRBJ2-7|TRBV28
ASSLTSGRYYEQY
>TRBJ2-1|TRBV24-1
ATSDVRSGESSYNEQF
>TRBJ1-2|TRBV20-1
SARSLREGYT
>TRBJ1-2|TRBV27
ASKLTINYGYT
>TRBJ2-7|TRBV4-3
ASSQDIPYEQY
>TRBJ2-1|TRBV4-2
ASSQGTGLSYNEQF
>TRBJ2-7|TRBV20-1
SARDGSGLYEQY
>TRBJ1-2|TRBV12-3/TRBV12-4
ASSTLPGQLPLKNYGYT
>TRBJ1-5|TRBV12-3/TRBV12-4
ASRTGYNQPQH
>TRBJ1-6|TRBV5-1
ASSQWTGLNSPLH
>TRBJ2-1|TRBV7-6
ASSLVGGGSFNEQF
>TRBJ2-1|TRBV15
ATLTTGGSGEQF
>TRBJ1-1|TRBV2
ASSDSPEGETEAF
>TRBJ2-7|TRBV12-3/TRBV12-4
ASSLQGAGYEQY
>TRBJ2-1|TRBV3-1
ASSPPGLAGAGQF
>TRBJ2-7|TRBV7-6
ASSLVPTSGLYEQY
>TRBJ2-1|TRBV28
ASTERGHNEQF
>TRBJ2-5|TRBV5-1
ASSNGVVETQY
>TRBJ2-2|TRBV12-3/TRBV12-4
ASSLGDLNTGELF
>TRBJ1-1|TRBV5-5
ATENTEAF
>TRBJ2-5|TRBV12-3/TRBV12-4
ASSSGTGGWETQY
>TRBJ2-4|TRBV6-5
ATRGEDIQY
>TRBJ1-3|TRBV29-1
SVAGRMNSGNTIF
>TRBJ2-1|TRBV20-1
SALRGLVYNEQF
>TRBJ2-1|TRBV6-1
ASSEVASGRAIYNEQF
>TRBJ1-2|TRBV18
ASSPPLVRAVNYGYT
>TRBJ1-1|TRBV5-4
ASSPGALNTEAF
>TRBJ2-5|TRBV18
ASSDRGRVETQY
>TRBJ1-6|TRBV7-2
ASSLVSPGQGFSPLH
>TRBJ2-7|TRBV2
ASSGDRVYEQY
>TRBJ1-2|TRBV5-5
ASRTDRDYGYT
>TRBJ1-2|TRBV24-1
ATSAPPGQGFGYT
>TRBJ2-3|TRBV9
ASSVGLAESTDTQY
>TRBJ1-4|TRBV10-3
AISQRNEKLF
>TRBJ1-5|TRBV29-1
SVGLQRNQPQH
>TRBJ2-7|TRBV29-1
SVARQGAGEYEQY
>TRBJ2-1|TRBV11-3
ASSLGALDTPEF
>TRBJ2-3|TRBV6-6
ASSYSRHFGDTQY
>TRBJ1-6|TRBV5-6
ASSLEQGAISPLH
>TRBJ2-1|TRBV28
ASRGAGGPGNEQF
>TRBJ2-2|TRBV4-3
ASSLVPSGMNTGELF
>TRBJ2-7|TRBV20-1
SAPQGASYEQY
>TRBJ2-7|TRBV5-1
ASSPGTSGGQY
>TRBJ2-7|TRBV6-5
ASSYSKSSGTYEQY
>TRBJ1-1|TRBV25-1
ASSGDLLWTEAF